This TCR beta chain is drawn from a study of blood T cell repertoires in COVID-19. The wider study: Sources were T cells, B-cell-depleted T cells, or PBMCs; the material itself was cDNA or gDNA.

Libraries were prepared by immunoSEQ multiplex PCR; TCRdb keeps only in-frame clonotypes and omits some of them. The sample lists under 200,000 clones; approximately 90% were seen once. The CDR3 extends over 13 amino acids. The V segment lost 2 bases and the J segment 6 bases; nucleotides outside the gene matches: 6. The V gene's germline CDR1 is GTSNPN and CDR2 SVGIG (reference sequence). This clonotype originated in a young man with acute or convalescent COVID-19. V and J are TRBV30 and TRBJ1-2; the match to TRBD1 covers 7 bases. The sample consisted of peripheral blood. CDR3 DNA sequence: TGTGCCTGGAGTTGGTCAGGGGGAAATGGCTACACCTTC. Residues: CAWSWSGGNGYTF. Full variable domain (remainder filled in from reference TRBV30 and TRBJ1-2): SQTIHQWPATLVQPVGSPLSLECTVEGTSNPNLYWYRQAAGRGLQLLFYSVGIGQISSEVPQNLSASRPQDRQFILSSKKLLLSDSGFYLCAWSWSGGNGYTFGSGTRLTVV.